The T cell receptor (beta chain) described here comes from a study of T-cell reconstitution after alpha-beta-depleted transplantation in children. As it was prepared, the TCRbeta library received unique molecular identifiers. TCRdb independently ran MiXCR on the PCR reads; one entry per CDR3 protein. The top ten hold about 9.3% of the sample, which has a few hundred thousand distinct CDR3 sequences, around 7.3% seen once. Germline V lookup: CDR1 SNHLY, CDR2 FYNNEI. V gave up 4 bases and J gave up 2 bases; unmatched junction bases: 7. This CDR3 is 15 amino acids long. Whole-study results and caveats: At the one-year point after transplant, T-cell counts and TCRbeta diversity were found to come mostly from T cells that had been newly produced.

A word on this clonotype: Its antigen is not identified.

V and J are TRBV2 and TRBJ2-5, with 7 bases lining up with TRBD1. This TCR was sampled from a female patient aged 2-15 years who had a stem cell transplant for Fanconi anemia, so the T cells may come from the graft donor. The specimen comprised peripheral blood, sampled 360 days after TCRalphabeta/CD19-depleted stem cell transplant. This CDR3 is CASSVTGHPQETQYF. The CDR3, as DNA: TGTGCCAGCAGTGTGACAGGGCACCCACAAGAGACCCAGTACTTC.